This T cell receptor (beta chain) was sequenced for a study of T-cell reconstitution after alpha-beta-depleted transplantation in children. Whole-study results and caveats: Surviving recipient cells, namely T cells and thymic progenitors, were the source of high day-60 TCRbeta diversity in some patients. By one year post-transplant, T-cell counts and diversity largely arose from T cells that were newly produced. Where alpha-beta T cells came from about two months after transplant was reportedly several hundred expanded graft clones.

Comment on this clonotype: Antigen specificity is unknown.

The CDR3 has 15 amino acids. During its preparation, the TCRbeta library received unique molecular identifiers. TCRdb passed the PCR reads through MiXCR, listing each CDR3 protein once. This table holds 98,000 or so distinct CDR3 sequences, 5% to 7% found once. The source of this sequence is a male patient aged 2 to 10 who had a stem cell transplant for acute lymphoblastic leukemia, so the T cells may come from the graft donor. The J gene is TRBJ2-3, the V gene TRBV21-1; the table's TRBD1 call for D was not verified on the DNA. TRBV21-1 is annotated as a pseudogene. The sample here was PBMCs, mostly from graft donor cells, taken 360 days after TCRalphabeta/CD19-depleted stem cell transplant. The CDR3 reads CASSKGAGATDTQYF. The CDR3 DNA is TGTGCCAGCAGCAAAGGGGCGGGAGCGACAGATACGCAGTATTTT.